This entry features one T cell receptor (beta chain) sequence. This entry comes from a study of T cell responses to AZD1222 COVID-19 vaccine. This CDR3 comprises 16 residues. Trimming at V came to 1 base and at J to 5 bases, leaving 5 bases not matched to a gene. CDR1 SGHVS and CDR2 FNYEAQ come from the germline V gene. TCRdb's table, derived via immunoSEQ multiplex PCR, lists solely in-frame clones and lacks some. The sample consists of under 100,000 clones, 80% to 90% of them appearing once. The source of this sequence is an adult in good health. The material was peripheral blood, obtained on day 0 of AZD1222 vaccination. The rearrangement uses TRBV7-6 and TRBJ2-1; the match to TRBD1 covers 10 bases. CDR3 DNA: TGTGCCAGCAGCTTAGGGGGACAGGGGAAAGACAATGAGCAGTTCTTC. Translation gives CASSLGGQGKDNEQFF.